This T cell receptor (beta chain) was retrieved from a study of T cells after yellow fever vaccination. It was through 5'RACE template switching that TCR cDNA was made, with a universal primer site and UMIs added. TCRdb processed the 5' RACE reads anew with MiXCR; each CDR3 protein has one entry. This table has some 220,000 distinct CDR3 sequences, 3% to 3.5% appearing once. This clonotype was counted between two and nine times. What it binds is unknown. Broader study findings: A small proportion of clonotypes was detected in both the CD4 and CD8 compartments. In post-booster samples, most primary-vaccination clones reappeared (about 97% CD4, approximately 91% CD8).

There are 14 residues in the CDR3. The germline CDR1 and CDR2 sequences are KGHDR and SFDVKD. V dropped 1 base and J dropped 3 bases, with 5 bases sitting between them. The V gene is TRBV24-1, the J gene TRBJ2-2; D is undetermined. This sequence was found in a man younger than 30 who received the YFV17D yellow fever vaccine. The sample consisted of CD4+ T cells sorted from PBMCs, taken 10 days after the yellow fever booster vaccination. CDR3 DNA: TGTGCCACCAGTGATTTCCCAGACACCGGGGAGCTGTTTTTT. The encoded protein is CATSDFPDTGELFF.